This TCR beta chain was found in a study of blood T cell repertoires in COVID-19. At the level of the study: Samples came from the United States, Italy and Spain, spanning acute and convalescent COVID-19.

The table lists this clone with a count of one. This table comes from immunoSEQ multiplex PCR, and its TCRdb copy is limited to in-frame clones, with some not included. Of under 80,000 clones listed, more than 75% are singletons. This CDR3 contains 19 residues. Germline V lookup: CDR1 SGHRS, CDR2 YFSETQ. J gave up 2 bases and V 2 bases, and 11 bases lay outside the gene matches. The source is a man between 65 and 79 years old with acute or convalescent COVID-19. The chain links TRBV5-1 to TRBJ2-5; 14 nucleotides align to TRBD2. The sequenced material came from peripheral blood. The CDR3 DNA reads as TGCGCCAGCAGCTTCCTCGGGACTAGCGGGAGAGGAAAGCAAGAGACCCAGTACTTC. Translating it yields CASSFLGTSGRGKQETQYF.